The present T cell receptor (beta chain) was sequenced within a study of regulatory T cells in long-lasting Graves disease. Time point described: persistent/refractory GD, antithyroid drugs over 5 years with positive TRAb. RNA isolated from PBMCs was used to make the TCR library. HTBI primers from iRepertoire and Arm-PCR of CDR3 regions yielded the TCR beta libraries. The authors' processing: The study identified 55 to 80 TRBV and approximately 14 TRBJ segments across samples. Via MiXCR, TCRdb re-called the multiplex PCR reads, giving one row per CDR3 protein. TCRdb's processing, not the authors' own work, is the source of the V and J calls. The data hold 310,000 or so distinct CDR3 sequences, with about 18% observed a single time. Germline V gene lookup returns CDR1 DFQATT and CDR2 SNEGSKA (reference sequence). Trimming shortened V by 0 bases and J by 5 bases, and 20 bases separated the two germline ends. There are 16 residues in the CDR3.

The V gene is TRBV20-1, the J gene TRBJ2-7; D uncertain. The specimen comprised peripheral blood mononuclear cells (PBMCs), sampled when the disease was refractory, from a patient treated with antithyroid drugs. The origin of this receptor is a female donor with Graves disease. The CDR3, as DNA: TGCAGTGCTAGAGATCCAAGACGGCCGACGAACCACGAGCAGTACTTC. This gives the protein CSARDPRRPTNHEQYF.